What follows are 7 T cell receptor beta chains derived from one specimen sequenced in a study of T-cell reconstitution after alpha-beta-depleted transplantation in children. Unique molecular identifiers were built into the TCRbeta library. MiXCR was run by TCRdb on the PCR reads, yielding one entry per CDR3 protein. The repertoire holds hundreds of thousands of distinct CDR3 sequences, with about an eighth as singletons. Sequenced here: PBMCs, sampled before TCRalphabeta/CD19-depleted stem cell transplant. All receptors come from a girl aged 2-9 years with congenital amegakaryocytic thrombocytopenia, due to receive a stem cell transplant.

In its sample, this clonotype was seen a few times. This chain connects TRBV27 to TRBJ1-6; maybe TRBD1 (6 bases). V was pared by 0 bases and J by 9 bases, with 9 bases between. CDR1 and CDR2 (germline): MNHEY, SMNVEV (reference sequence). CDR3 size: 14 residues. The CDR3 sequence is CASSLSGGGSPLHF. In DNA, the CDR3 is TGTGCCAGCAGTTTATCAGGGGGTGGTTCACCCCTCCACTTT.

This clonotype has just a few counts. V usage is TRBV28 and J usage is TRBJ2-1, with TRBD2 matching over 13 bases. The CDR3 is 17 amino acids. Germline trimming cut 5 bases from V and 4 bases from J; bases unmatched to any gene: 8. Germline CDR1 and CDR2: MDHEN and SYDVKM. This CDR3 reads CASSTIGLAGVYNEQFF. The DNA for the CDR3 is TGTGCCAGCAGTACCATAGGACTAGCGGGAGTTTACAATGAGCAGTTCTTC.

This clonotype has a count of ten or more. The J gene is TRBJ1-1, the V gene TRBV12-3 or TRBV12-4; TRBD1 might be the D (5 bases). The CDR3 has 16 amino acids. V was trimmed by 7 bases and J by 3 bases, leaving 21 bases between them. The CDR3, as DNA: TGTGCCAGCAACCTCTGGGTGGGGGGTGGAGACACTGAAGCTTTCTTT. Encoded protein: CASNLWVGGGDTEAFF.

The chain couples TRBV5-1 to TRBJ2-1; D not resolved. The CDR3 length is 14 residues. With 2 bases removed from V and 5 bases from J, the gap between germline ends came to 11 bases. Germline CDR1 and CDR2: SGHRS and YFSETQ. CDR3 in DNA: TGCGCCAGCAGCTTCTACTTCTTACACAATGAGCAGTTCTTC. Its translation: CASSFYFLHNEQFF. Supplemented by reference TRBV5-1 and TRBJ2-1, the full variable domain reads KAGVTQTPRYLIKTRGQQVTLSCSPISGHRSVSWYQQTPGQGLQFLFEYFSETQRNKGNFPGRFSGRQFSNSRSEMNVSTLELGDSALYLCASSFYFLHNEQFFGPGTRLTVL.

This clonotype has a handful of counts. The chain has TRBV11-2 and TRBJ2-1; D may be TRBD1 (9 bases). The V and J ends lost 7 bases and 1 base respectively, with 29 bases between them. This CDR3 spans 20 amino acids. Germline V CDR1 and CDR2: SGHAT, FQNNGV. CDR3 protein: CASTLGGQGGRIRSYNEQFF. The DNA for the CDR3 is TGTGCCAGCACCTTGGGGGGACAGGGCGGGAGGATACGATCCTACAATGAGCAGTTCTTC.

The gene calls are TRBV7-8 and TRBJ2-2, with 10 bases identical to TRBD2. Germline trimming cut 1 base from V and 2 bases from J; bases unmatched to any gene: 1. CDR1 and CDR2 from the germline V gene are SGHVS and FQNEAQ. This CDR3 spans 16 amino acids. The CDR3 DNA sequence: TGTGCCAGCAGCTTAGTAGCGGGAGGAAACACCGGGGAGCTGTTTTTT. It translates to CASSLVAGGNTGELFF.

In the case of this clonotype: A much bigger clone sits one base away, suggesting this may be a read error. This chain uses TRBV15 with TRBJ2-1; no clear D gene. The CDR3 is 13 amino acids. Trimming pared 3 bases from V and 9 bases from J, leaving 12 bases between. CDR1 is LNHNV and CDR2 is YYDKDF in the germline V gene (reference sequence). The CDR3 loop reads CATSSFRRSEQFF. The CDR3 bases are TGTGCCACCAGCAGCTTCCGTCGCAGTGAGCAGTTCTTC.